Detailed here is one T cell receptor beta chain. The antigen is not known. CDR1 and CDR2 from the germline V gene are PRHDT and FYEKMQ (reference sequence). The CDR3 length is 13 residues. V was pared by 1 base and J by 4 bases, with 7 bases between. This specimen comes from a study of T cells in pancreatic ductal adenocarcinoma. Findings of the study overall: Blood clonality (roughly 0.067) did not differ significantly from tumor (about 0.11). Blood had more productive templates and around 8.5-fold more unique clonotypes than tumor. Results skew toward the minority of patients with early-stage disease.

Selected pancreatic ductal adenocarcinoma patients had undergone surgery without neoadjuvant therapy. The table came from immunoSEQ multiplex PCR; TCRdb's copy has only in-frame clones and leaves some out. The table records 7,500 to 9,500 clones, just under 90% of them present only once. This receptor was obtained from a human donor with pancreatic ductal adenocarcinoma. The sequenced sample was PBMCs. This chain connects TRBV13 to TRBJ1-2, with D possibly TRBD1 on 6 matching bases. Here the CDR3 reads CASSLDRAYGYTF. The CDR3 DNA sequence: TGTGCCAGCAGCTTAGACAGGGCCTATGGCTACACCTTC.